Following are 8 T cell receptor beta chains from one sample sequenced in a study of control samples from healthy donors and cancer patients (dated by TCRdb to about 2020). Library preparation employed the immunoSEQ multiplex PCR assay. The clones in this table, taken by TCRdb from immuneACCESS, are in-frame only. Not every clone is retained; where verified, under half of the shortfall comes from an unresolved V gene, and the cause of the rest is unknown. The sample table shows 350,000 to 450,000 clones, and more than 80% are seen once. The ten biggest clones cover 5% to 8% of the sample. The sample taken for sequencing was PBMCs. All receptors derive from a man aged 35 to 55 with head and neck cancer.

This chain connects TRBV9 to TRBJ2-2; the D is unclear. Germline V gene lookup returns CDR1 SGDLS and CDR2 YYNGEE. This CDR3 comprises 15 residues. Trimming shortened V by 0 bases and J by 3 bases, and 9 bases separated the two germline ends. The CDR3 bases are TGTGCCAGCAGCGTAGATGTGGCACACACCGGGGAGCTGTTTTTT. This encodes CASSVDVAHTGELFF.

The genes are TRBV4-3 and TRBJ2-3, with TRBD2 matching 7 bases. The CDR3 extends over 14 amino acids. V trimming: 5 bases; J trimming: 3 bases; junction bases outside the gene matches: 5. In germline, CDR1 is LGHNA, CDR2 YSLEER. CDR3 residues: CASSVGLGTDTQYF. CDR3 bases: TGCGCCAGCAGCGTTGGACTAGGGACAGATACGCAGTATTTT.

The V and J genes are TRBV15 and TRBJ1-1, with D uncertain. The CDR3 is made up of 14 amino acids. Trimming left V 3 bases short and J 3 bases short, with 11 bases between. In germline, CDR1 is LNHNV, CDR2 YYDKDF (reference sequence). The CDR3 DNA reads TGTGCCACCAGCAGTCCTCGTCGGGACACTGAAGCTTTCTTT. Protein sequence: CATSSPRRDTEAFF.

V and J are TRBV19 and TRBJ1-5; a weak D match, TRBD1 (5 bases). The CDR3 consists of 16 residues. Germline values: CDR1 LNHDA, CDR2 SQIVND (reference sequence). The V gene lost 3 bases and the J gene lost 4 bases, with 16 bases spanning the gap. The CDR3 loop reads CASSILAGQRNQPQHF. The CDR3 region has the DNA TGTGCCAGTAGTATTCTTGCAGGGCAACGGAATCAGCCCCAGCATTTT.

This clone appeared once. The V gene is TRBV28, the J gene TRBJ1-4; tentative D call: TRBD1 (5 bases). This CDR3 has 13 amino acids. Germline V CDR1 and CDR2: MDHEN, SYDVKM. V shed 8 bases and J shed 4 bases, with 11 bases lying between them. The CDR3 here is CASVDSGNEKLFF. The CDR3 DNA follows: TGTGCCAGCGTTGACAGCGGTAATGAAAAACTGTTTTTT.

This rearrangement joins TRBV10-1 to TRBJ1-3; D gene ambiguous. This CDR3 spans 16 amino acids. Looked up from germline, CDR1 is WNHNN and CDR2 is SYGVQD (reference sequence). V was trimmed by 2 bases and J by 0 bases, leaving 11 bases between them. The CDR3 nucleotides read TGCGCCAGCAGTGAGGACTCAGCCATCTCTGGAAACACCATATATTTT. It specifies CASSEDSAISGNTIYF.

This chain links TRBV9 with TRBJ1-1; 7 bases match TRBD1. Trimming cost V 7 bases and J 0 bases; bases outside gene matches: 3. This CDR3 spans 13 amino acids. CDR1 is SGDLS, CDR2 YYNGEE, per germline. CDR3 in amino acids: CASQGQMNTEAFF. The CDR3 bases are TGTGCCAGCCAGGGACAGATGAACACTGAAGCTTTCTTT. The entire variable domain, with the rest obtained from reference TRBV9 and TRBJ1-1, is as follows: DSGVTQTPKHLITATGQRVTLRCSPRSGDLSVYWYQQSLDQGLQFLIQYYNGEERAKGNILERFSAQQFPDLHSELNLSSLELGDSALYFCASQGQMNTEAFFGQGTRLTVV.

The chain recombines TRBV6-5 with TRBJ2-7; 8 bases are shared with TRBD1. The CDR3 has 14 amino acids. J lost 7 bases, V lost 6 bases, and 11 bases had no gene match. The V gene's germline CDR1 is MNHEY and CDR2 SVGAGI. The CDR3 DNA follows: TGTGCCAGCAGAACCCCGACAGGGGTGAGGGAGCAGTACTTC. Protein product: CASRTPTGVREQYF.